Below are 20 T cell receptor beta chains sequenced from a single sample in a study of T-cell reconstitution after alpha-beta-depleted transplantation in children. The TCRbeta library incorporated unique molecular identifiers. MiXCR was run by TCRdb on the PCR reads, yielding one entry per CDR3 protein. The sample lists some 460,000 distinct CDR3 sequences; around 15% were seen once. This material consisted of PBMCs, mostly from graft donor cells, taken 360 days after TCRalphabeta/CD19-depleted stem cell transplant. The source is a boy in the first two years of life who had a stem cell transplant for Wiskott-Aldrich syndrome, so the T cells may come from the graft donor.

The J gene is TRBJ2-5, the V gene TRBV20-1; the D gene could be TRBD1 or TRBD2 (5 bases each). Germline V gives CDR1 DFQATT, CDR2 SNEGSKA (reference sequence). This CDR3 is built from 17 residues. Trimming took off 1 base at V and 0 bases at J, with 18 bases between the two ends. The chain's CDR3 is CSARGWGSSEYQETQYF. The CDR3 DNA sequence: TGCAGTGCTAGAGGGTGGGGGAGCTCCGAGTACCAAGAGACCCAGTACTTC.

As concerns this clonotype: Its ends do not fully match the called genes, so a read error is possible. The chain combines TRBV28 with TRBJ2-7; 7 bases fit TRBD2. CDR1 and CDR2 (germline): MDHEN, SYDVKM. The CDR3 spans 14 residues. CDR3 sequence reads: CASRFGGSAYEQYF. Written as DNA, the CDR3 is TGTGCCAGCCGTTTCGGGGGGTCGGCCTACGAGCAGTACTTC. Drawing the rest from reference TRBV28 and TRBJ2-7, the complete variable domain is DVKVTQSSRYLVKRTGEKVFLECVQDMDHENMFWYRQDPGLGLRLIYFSYDVKMKEKGDIPEGYSVSREKKERFSLILESASTNQTSMYLCASRFGGSAYEQYFGPGTRLTVT.

This clonotype was picked up a small number of times. V and J are TRBV5-1 and TRBJ2-7; D tentatively fits TRBD1 or TRBD2 (5 bases each). The germline V gene encodes CDR1 SGHRS and CDR2 YFSETQ. V lost 4 bases to trimming and J lost 7 bases, with 30 bases between them. The CDR3 contains 18 residues. Written as DNA, the CDR3 is TGCGCCAGCAGCCTACCACCGGGGACCGCTTCTCCTGTAGGAGAGCAGTACTTC. This gives the protein CASSLPPGTASPVGEQYF. The full variable domain, completed using reference TRBV5-1 and TRBJ2-7, is KAGVTQTPRYLIKTRGQQVTLSCSPISGHRSVSWYQQTPGQGLQFLFEYFSETQRNKGNFPGRFSGRQFSNSRSEMNVSTLELGDSALYLCASSLPPGTASPVGEQYFGPGTRLTVT.

The chain joins TRBV6-5 to TRBJ1-1; D possibly corresponds to TRBD1 (5 bases). CDR3 size: 13 residues. Germline V gene data show CDR1 as MNHEY and CDR2 as SVGAGI. Trimming removed 2 bases from V and 4 bases from J, with 8 bases in between. For the CDR3, the DNA is TGTGCCAGCAGTTACGGACATGCCACTGAAGCTTTCTTT. Its protein product is CASSYGHATEAFF.

This chain connects TRBV12-3 or TRBV12-4 to TRBJ2-2; no firm D call. Trimming pared 8 bases from V and 3 bases from J, leaving 10 bases between. The CDR3 extends over 13 amino acids. The CDR3 loop is CASLHGDTGELFF. Here the CDR3 DNA reads TGTGCCAGCCTTCATGGGGACACCGGGGAGCTGTTTTTT.

This clonotype was counted a few times. This chain links TRBV11-2 with TRBJ2-2, with D unresolved. CDR1 and CDR2 from the germline V gene are SGHAT and FQNNGV. The CDR3 has 15 residues. V was pared by 3 bases and J by 2 bases, with 10 bases between. CDR3 sequence: CASSFSVTNTGELFF. CDR3 DNA: TGTGCCAGCAGCTTCTCTGTCACTAACACCGGGGAGCTGTTTTTT.

J is TRBJ2-2 and V is TRBV12-3 or TRBV12-4; no clear D gene. The CDR3 consists of 16 residues. The V gene lost 0 bases and the J gene lost 3 bases, with 11 bases spanning the gap. The CDR3 is CASSLAGNRDTGELFF. The DNA of the CDR3 is TGTGCCAGCAGTTTAGCAGGGAACCGCGACACCGGGGAGCTGTTTTTT.

The J gene is TRBJ2-3, the V gene TRBV3-1; TRBD1 matches 8 bases. Germline V lookup: CDR1 LGHDT, CDR2 YNNKEL (reference sequence). Losses at the gene ends were 2 bases for V and 2 bases for J; bases not matched to a gene: 9. The CDR3 extends over 17 amino acids. The CDR3 region is CASSQPTGTGDTDTQYF. The CDR3, as DNA: TGTGCCAGCAGCCAACCTACCGGGACAGGCGACACAGATACGCAGTATTTT.

A few counts support this clonotype. This sequence joins TRBV10-3 and TRBJ2-2; D unresolved. The V end was cut by 3 bases, the J end by 6 bases, with 5 bases between. There are 12 residues in the CDR3. Germline CDR1 reads ENHRY; CDR2 reads SYGVKD. CDR3 sequence reads: CAISEWAGELFF. Written as DNA, the CDR3 is TGTGCCATCAGTGAATGGGCCGGGGAGCTGTTTTTT.

This clonotype was detected only a few times. DNA for the CDR3: TGTGCCAGCAGTTTAAGGTGGAACGAGCAGTACTTC. Its translation: CASSLRWNEQYF. V gene TRBV12-3 or TRBV12-4 combines with J gene TRBJ2-7; D unresolved. This CDR3 comprises 12 residues. V lost 2 bases to trimming and J lost 5 bases, with 7 bases between them.

The chain uses TRBV3-1 and TRBJ2-5; 12 bases fit TRBD2. This CDR3 has 15 residues. J was trimmed by 5 bases and V by 7 bases; bases with no gene match: 8. Germline loops: CDR1 LGHDT, CDR2 YNNKEL (reference sequence). The CDR3 DNA sequence: TGTGCCAGCACCACCCTCGGACTAGCGGGGGAGACCCAGTACTTC. It encodes CASTTLGLAGETQYF.

V and J are TRBV11-2 and TRBJ2-5; the D call may be TRBD1 or TRBD2 (5 bases each). The length of the CDR3 is 15 residues. Trimming took off 1 base at V and 4 bases at J, with 13 bases between the two ends. CDR1 is SGHAT, CDR2 FQNNGV, per germline. The CDR3 reads CASSLVGTQGETQYF. The CDR3 DNA sequence: TGTGCCAGCAGCTTAGTAGGGACCCAGGGAGAGACCCAGTACTTC. The full variable domain, in which reference TRBV11-2 and TRBJ2-5 provide the parts outside the CDR3, is EAGVAQSPRYKIIEKRQSVAFWCNPISGHATLYWYQQILGQGPKLLIQFQNNGVVDDSQLPKDRFSAERLKGVDSTLKIQPAKLEDSAVYLCASSLVGTQGETQYFGPGTRLLVL.

The chain couples TRBV6-5 to TRBJ2-2; 12 nucleotides agree with TRBD2. V lost 2 bases and J lost 6; bases outside the gene matches: 10. The length of the CDR3 is 18 residues. Germline V CDR1 and CDR2: MNHEY, SVGAGI. The CDR3 spells CASSYGPRLAGVSGELFF. CDR3 sequence (DNA): TGTGCCAGCAGTTACGGCCCTAGACTAGCGGGAGTCTCCGGGGAGCTGTTTTTT.

The rearrangement links TRBV7-9 to TRBJ2-1; TRBD1 agrees at 9 bases. After removal of 5 bases from V and 2 bases from J, the junction contained 7 bases not matched to a gene. The CDR3 has 16 amino acids. CDR1 SEHNR and CDR2 FQNEAQ come from the germline V gene (reference sequence). The CDR3 sequence: CASSPYRGHPYNEQFF. The CDR3 region has the DNA TGTGCCAGCAGCCCCTACAGGGGGCATCCCTACAATGAGCAGTTCTTC.

This clonotype was detected only a few times. The chain recombines TRBV20-1 with TRBJ2-7; D not resolved. With 0 bases removed from V and 2 bases from J, the gap between germline ends came to 8 bases. Germline loops: CDR1 DFQATT, CDR2 SNEGSKA (reference sequence). The CDR3 extends over 13 amino acids. The CDR3 DNA is TGCAGTGCTAGAGATCGACGGACCTACGAGCAGTACTTC. Its translation: CSARDRRTYEQYF.

The rearrangement joins TRBV11-3 to TRBJ2-2, with 13 nucleotides matching TRBD2. CDR1 and CDR2 (germline): SGHNT, YENEEA. The ends lost 4 bases at V and 7 bases at J; junction bases unmatched: 3. This CDR3 has 15 residues. CDR3 in DNA: TGTGCCAGCAGCTCATGGACTAGCGGGAGCGGGGAGCTGTTTTTT. This codes for CASSSWTSGSGELFF.

This clonotype was observed a handful of times. The chain links TRBV7-9 to TRBJ1-1, with 7 bases fitting TRBD1. The V gene's germline CDR1 is SEHNR and CDR2 FQNEAQ (reference sequence). The CDR3 spans 12 residues. With 8 bases clipped from V and 2 bases from J, the junction kept 2 bases outside the gene matches. The CDR3 nucleotides read TGTGCCAGCGAGGGGGCAAACACTGAAGCTTTCTTT. It yields the protein CASEGANTEAFF.

The chain carries TRBV29-1 and TRBJ2-3; 12 bases line up with TRBD2. The CDR3 spans 13 residues. The germline CDR1 and CDR2 sequences are SQVTM and ANQGSEA. V shed 7 bases, J shed 6 bases, and the junction held 5 bases outside the gene matches. For the CDR3, the DNA is TGCAGCGCTAACCTAGCGGGAGGGGATACGCAGTATTTT. Encoded protein: CSANLAGGDTQYF.

In its sample, this clonotype was seen a few times. The rearrangement uses TRBV29-1 and TRBJ1-1; D is unresolved. The germline V gene encodes CDR1 SQVTM and CDR2 ANQGSEA. V lost 0 bases to trimming and J lost 2 bases, with 7 bases between them. CDR3 length equals 13 residues. CDR3 sequence (DNA): TGCAGCGTTGAAGACGATATCAACACTGAAGCTTTCTTT. Translated, it gives CSVEDDINTEAFF.

This clonotype was seen only a few times. The chain recombines TRBV30 with TRBJ2-1; TRBD1 aligns across 7 bases. From germline, CDR1 is GTSNPN and CDR2 SVGIG (reference sequence). The CDR3 is 14 amino acids. Unmatched junction bases numbered 9, after V lost 7 bases and J lost 3 bases. Here the CDR3 DNA reads TGTGCCTTTACCGGGACAGTCCACTACAATGAGCAGTTCTTC. The encoded protein is CAFTGTVHYNEQFF.